The sequence of this TCR beta chain was determined in a study of CD8+CD57+ T cells in acquired aplastic anemia. Study-wide background: Average CD4+ read depth in healthy donors was roughly 10 million reads.

Genomic DNA, the template, was used for profiling of the TCR beta VDJ and CDR3. TCRdb fed the reads into MiXCR, producing one record per CDR3 protein. Of some 130,000 distinct CDR3 sequences in the sample, about 46% were seen once. This clonotype was picked up many times. The CDR3 length is 17 residues. Germline values: CDR1 KGHDR, CDR2 SFDVKD. J was trimmed by 6 bases and V by 4 bases; bases with no gene match: 9. The specimen was sorted CD4+, CD8+, or CD8+CD57+ T cells (not recorded which) from PBMCs. The receptor was isolated from a human donor in good health, serving as a control. The chain couples TRBV24-1 to TRBJ2-1, with TRBD2 matching over 12 bases. CDR3 region: CATSDPKLAGGSNEQFF. The CDR3 nucleotides read TGTGCCACCAGTGACCCAAAACTAGCGGGGGGCTCCAATGAGCAGTTCTTC.